This paragraph covers one TCR beta chain sequence. A read error is possible here, since a much larger clone lies one base away. The data originate from a study of T cell repertoires in cytomegalovirus infection. Study details: Public TCR beta signatures marked donors with CMV infection and the matching HLA.

From the reads, TCRdb called clonotypes with MiXCR, one entry per CDR3 protein. The sample holds 150,000 to 200,000 distinct CDR3 sequences, under 25% seen once. Sequencing input: PBMCs. This clonotype was obtained from a human donor in good health (CMV status not recorded). Some clones in this sample may be carry-over from other donors' samples.

The DNA of the CDR3 is TGTGCCAGCAGCTTAGGACTGATCTCCTACAATGAGCAGTTCTTC. Its protein product is CASSLGLISYNEQFF. The chain links TRBV7-9 to TRBJ2-1; D unresolved. The germline V gene encodes CDR1 SEHNR and CDR2 FQNEAQ (reference sequence). The CDR3 sequence is 15 residues long. V shed 1 base and J shed 0 bases, with 7 bases lying between them. Using reference TRBV7-9 and TRBJ2-1 for the parts outside the CDR3, the full variable domain is DTGVSQNPRHKITKRGQNVTFRCDPISEHNRLYWYRQTLGQGPEFLTYFQNEAQLEKSRLLSDRFSAERPKGSFSTLEIQRTEQGDSAMYLCASSLGLISYNEQFFGPGTRLTVL.